Listed here are 17 T cell receptor beta chains from one sample, sequenced in a study of CD8 T cells in Susac syndrome (dated by TCRdb to 2018 to 2020). Receptors were amplified or captured by the immunoSEQ multiplex PCR assay. RNA was extracted using the RNeasy kit, and roughly 0.45 to 1 ug of the RNA was reverse transcribed with random hexamers. TCRdb trimmed public reads at Q25 via fastp, called clones via MiXCR and kept in-frame beta chains. Rows matching on CDR3 protein sequence are summarized as one entry with the most common DNA and genes. Recorded for this sample are around 160,000 distinct CDR3 sequences; around 94% of them occurred a single time. Of the sample, roughly 0.13% falls within the top ten clones. The material sequenced was CD4+ T cells from PBMCs. The receptors come from a human donor in good health.

This chain connects TRBV6-1 to TRBJ2-3; perhaps TRBD2 as D (6 bases). This CDR3 comprises 12 residues. V was pared by 6 bases and J by 6 bases, with 10 bases between. Germline CDR1 reads MNHNS; CDR2 reads SASEGT. The CDR3 loop is CASRRELDTQYF. In DNA, the CDR3 is TGTGCCAGCAGGCGGGAACTGGATACGCAGTATTTT.

The table lists this clonotype with a few counts. The rearrangement joins TRBV5-6 to TRBJ2-1, with D hard to call. Trimming removed 3 bases from V and 4 bases from J, with 5 bases in between. Germline V gene sequence: CDR1 SGHDT, CDR2 YYEEEE. The CDR3 has 12 amino acids. DNA for the CDR3: TGTGCCAGCAGCTCCCGGTACAATGAGCAGTTCTTC. It is translated as CASSSRYNEQFF.

The V gene is TRBV12-5, the J gene TRBJ1-1; D uncertain. Germline V CDR1 and CDR2: LGHNT, FRNRAP. The CDR3 length is 15 residues. The V end lost 7 bases, the J end lost 2 bases, and 17 bases lay between the germline ends. The CDR3 nucleotides are TGTGCTAGTGTCCTCGGCGCGGGTTTAAACACTGAAGCTTTCTTT. Encoded protein: CASVLGAGLNTEAFF.

The CDR3 sequence: CSVDGGPTNEQFF. The CDR3 region has the DNA TGCAGCGTTGACGGGGGGCCAACGAATGAGCAGTTCTTC. The chain couples TRBV29-1 to TRBJ2-1, with a possible D match to TRBD2 (7 bases). Per germline, CDR1 SQVTM and CDR2 ANQGSEA. The CDR3 is made up of 13 amino acids. Between the trimmed V and J ends, which lost 3 bases and 7 bases, there was a span of 13 bases.

The chain employs TRBV20-1 and TRBJ1-6; no clear D gene. CDR3 size: 11 residues. Trimming left V 3 bases short and J 9 bases short, with 6 bases between. The germline gives CDR1 DFQATT, CDR2 SNEGSKA (reference sequence). The CDR3 protein is CSASMGSPLHF. The DNA of the CDR3 is TGCAGTGCTAGTATGGGTTCACCCCTCCACTTT.

V gene TRBV7-2 combines with J gene TRBJ2-3; perhaps TRBD2 as D (5 bases). Germline CDR1 reads SGHTA; CDR2 reads FQGNSA. The ends were cut back, 5 bases at V and 3 bases at J, with 12 bases in the middle. The CDR3 extends over 14 amino acids. The CDR3 DNA reads TGTGCCAGCAGCCCCATGCTAGCTACAGATACGCAGTATTTT. As protein: CASSPMLATDTQYF.

The CDR3 DNA reads TGTGCCAGCAGGACAGGGGATCAGCCCCAGCATTTT. Amino acids: CASRTGDQPQHF. This chain joins TRBV12-3 or TRBV12-4 and TRBJ1-5, with 8 positions matching TRBD1. With V trimmed by 6 bases and J by 5 bases, 0 bases remained unmatched. CDR3 size: 12 residues.

The gene calls are TRBV5-6 and TRBJ2-7; D may be TRBD1 or TRBD2 (5 bases each). Trimming stripped 5 bases from V and 2 bases from J, with 17 bases between. Germline V gene lookup returns CDR1 SGHDT and CDR2 YYEEEE. The CDR3 sequence is 15 residues long. Here the CDR3 reads CASSWGQGPPYEQYF. The DNA for the CDR3 is TGTGCCAGCAGTTGGGGCCAGGGACCCCCCTACGAGCAGTACTTC.

This chain uses TRBV23-1 with TRBJ2-6; the D call may be TRBD1 or TRBD2 (5 bases each). TRBV23-1 is placed among ORFs of uncertain function. CDR3 length: 17 amino acids. The germline V and J ends were trimmed by 2 bases and 0 bases, with 11 bases remaining between them. CDR3 DNA: TGCGCCAGCAGTCAACCGGGGACCGCCTCTGGGGCCAACGTCCTGACTTTC. Translation: CASSQPGTASGANVLTF.

This clonotype was seen once. CDR3 in amino acids: CASSLVPAGGNIPNYNEQFF. As DNA, the CDR3 is TGCGCCAGCAGCTTGGTTCCAGCGGGGGGTAATATACCGAACTACAATGAGCAGTTCTTC. The V call is TRBV5-1, the J call TRBJ2-1; 9 bases map to TRBD2. The trim removed 0 bases at V and 3 bases at J, leaving 16 bases unmatched. CDR1 and CDR2 from the germline V gene are SGHRS and YFSETQ. The CDR3 has 20 residues.

This chain joins TRBV30 and TRBJ2-1; TRBD1 matches 7 bases. In germline, CDR1 is GTSNPN, CDR2 SVGIG (reference sequence). The CDR3 is 14 residues long. The trim removed 3 bases at V and 5 bases at J, leaving 7 bases unmatched. The CDR3 DNA reads TGTGCCTGGAGATCAGGACAGGAGAACAATGAGCAGTTCTTC. It translates to CAWRSGQENNEQFF.

This chain uses TRBV20-1 with TRBJ2-5; 11 nucleotides agree with TRBD2. The V and J ends lost 3 bases and 5 bases, in that order; junction bases with no gene match: 11. From germline, CDR1 is DFQATT and CDR2 SNEGSKA (reference sequence). The CDR3 is made up of 16 amino acids. CDR3 protein: CSARLRPGLAAETQYF. The DNA for the CDR3 is TGCAGTGCTAGGCTCCGGCCGGGACTAGCGGCGGAGACCCAGTACTTC.

This sequence joins TRBV19 and TRBJ2-3, with unresolved D. The CDR3 is 15 residues long. With 4 bases removed from V and 3 bases from J, the gap between germline ends came to 14 bases. CDR1 is LNHDA and CDR2 is SQIVND in the germline V gene (reference sequence). This CDR3 reads CASSRERTVTDTQYF. The CDR3 nucleotides are TGTGCCAGTAGTAGGGAAAGGACGGTAACAGATACGCAGTATTTT.

The J gene is TRBJ2-1, the V gene TRBV2, with TRBD2 matching 13 bases. The CDR3 consists of 14 residues. Germline CDR1 SNHLY, CDR2 FYNNEI. Trimming cost V 6 bases and J 5 bases; bases outside gene matches: 1. CDR3 in amino acids: CASRGLAGHNEQFF. In DNA, the CDR3 is TGTGCCAGCAGGGGACTAGCGGGGCACAATGAGCAGTTCTTC. The full variable domain, in which reference TRBV2 and TRBJ2-1 provide the parts outside the CDR3, is EPEVTQTPSHQVTQMGQEVILRCVPISNHLYFYWYRQILGQKVEFLVSFYNNEISEKSEIFDDQFSVERPDGSNFTLKIRSTKLEDSAMYFCASRGLAGHNEQFFGPGTRLTVL.

The J gene is TRBJ1-4, the V gene TRBV16; weak D call: TRBD1 (5 bases). This CDR3 contains 16 residues. Trimming took off 0 bases at V and 3 bases at J, with 11 bases between the two ends. CDR1 and CDR2 (germline): KGHSY, FQNENV. The CDR3 is CASSQSAQGANEKLFF. The CDR3 DNA sequence: TGTGCCAGCAGCCAATCGGCTCAGGGAGCTAATGAAAAACTGTTTTTT.

The CDR3 DNA reads TGCAGTGCTTTAAAGACGGGATCCTCCTACGAGCAGTACTTC. It translates to CSALKTGSSYEQYF. The rearrangement joins TRBV20-1 to TRBJ2-7; a weak D match, TRBD2 (5 bases). CDR3 length equals 14 residues. The V and J ends lost 5 bases and 0 bases respectively, with 14 bases between them. The V gene's germline CDR1 is DFQATT and CDR2 SNEGSKA (reference sequence).

The chain recombines TRBV20-1 with TRBJ1-6, with D unresolved. The length of the CDR3 is 12 residues. Deletions cut 0 bases from V and 15 bases from J, with 12 bases between. CDR1 is DFQATT and CDR2 is SNEGSKA in the germline V gene (reference sequence). The CDR3 is CSARDMLSGLHF. CDR3 in DNA: TGCAGTGCTAGAGATATGCTTTCAGGCCTCCACTTT.